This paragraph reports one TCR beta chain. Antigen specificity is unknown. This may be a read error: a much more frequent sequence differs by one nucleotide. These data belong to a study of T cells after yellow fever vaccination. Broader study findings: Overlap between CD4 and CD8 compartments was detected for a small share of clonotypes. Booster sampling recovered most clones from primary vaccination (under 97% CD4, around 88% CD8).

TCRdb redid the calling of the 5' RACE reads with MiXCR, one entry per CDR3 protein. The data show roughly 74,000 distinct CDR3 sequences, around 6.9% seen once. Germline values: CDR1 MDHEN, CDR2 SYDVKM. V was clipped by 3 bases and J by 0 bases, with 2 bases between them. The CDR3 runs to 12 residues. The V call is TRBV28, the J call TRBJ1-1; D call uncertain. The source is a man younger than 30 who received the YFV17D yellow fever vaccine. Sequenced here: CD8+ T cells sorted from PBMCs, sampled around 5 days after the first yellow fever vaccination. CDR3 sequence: CASSFLNTEAFF. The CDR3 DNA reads TGTGCCAGCAGTTTCCTGAACACTGAAGCTTTCTTT.